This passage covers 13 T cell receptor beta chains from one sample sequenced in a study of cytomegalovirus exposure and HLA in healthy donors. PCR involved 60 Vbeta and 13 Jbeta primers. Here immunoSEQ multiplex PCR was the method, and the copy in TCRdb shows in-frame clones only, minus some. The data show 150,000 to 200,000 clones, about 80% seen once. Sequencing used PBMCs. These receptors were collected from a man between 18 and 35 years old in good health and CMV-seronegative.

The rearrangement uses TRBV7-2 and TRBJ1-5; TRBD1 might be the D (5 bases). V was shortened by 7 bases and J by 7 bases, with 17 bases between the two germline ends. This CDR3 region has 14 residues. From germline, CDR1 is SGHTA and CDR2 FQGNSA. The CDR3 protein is CASTQQPTGQPQHF. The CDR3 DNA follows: TGTGCCAGCACCCAACAACCCACAGGACAGCCCCAGCATTTT.

CDR3 nucleotides: TGTGCCAGCAGCTTAGTAGCGGGAGGCGGGCAGTTCTTC. Translation: CASSLVAGGGQFF. This chain uses TRBV7-2 with TRBJ2-1, with TRBD2 matching 10 bases. Germline loops: CDR1 SGHTA, CDR2 FQGNSA. The CDR3 is 13 amino acids. Germline trimming cut 1 base from V and 12 bases from J; bases unmatched to any gene: 3.

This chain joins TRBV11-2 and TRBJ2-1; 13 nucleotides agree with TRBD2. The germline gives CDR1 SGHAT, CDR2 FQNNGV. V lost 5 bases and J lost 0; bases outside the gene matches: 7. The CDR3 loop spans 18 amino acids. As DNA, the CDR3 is TGTGCCAGCAGCACGACTAGCGGGGGGCAAAGCTCCTACAATGAGCAGTTCTTC. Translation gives CASSTTSGGQSSYNEQFF.

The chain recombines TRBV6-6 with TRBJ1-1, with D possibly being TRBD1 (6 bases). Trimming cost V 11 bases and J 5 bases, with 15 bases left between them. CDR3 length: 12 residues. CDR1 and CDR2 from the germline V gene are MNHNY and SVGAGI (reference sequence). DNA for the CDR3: TGTGCCGGTACCGACAGGAGGACTGAAGCTTTCTTT. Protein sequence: CAGTDRRTEAFF.

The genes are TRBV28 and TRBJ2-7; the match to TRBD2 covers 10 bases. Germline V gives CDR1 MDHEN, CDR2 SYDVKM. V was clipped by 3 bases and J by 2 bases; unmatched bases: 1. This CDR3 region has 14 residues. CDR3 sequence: CASSLGLAPYEQYF. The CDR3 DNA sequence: TGTGCCAGCAGTTTGGGACTAGCGCCCTACGAGCAGTACTTC.

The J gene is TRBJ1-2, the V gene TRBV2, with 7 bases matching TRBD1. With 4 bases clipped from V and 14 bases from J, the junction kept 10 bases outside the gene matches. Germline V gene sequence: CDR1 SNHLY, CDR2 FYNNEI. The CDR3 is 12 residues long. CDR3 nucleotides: TGTGCCAGCAGTGGTTTTAGCCAGGGGGGAACCTTC. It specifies CASSGFSQGGTF.

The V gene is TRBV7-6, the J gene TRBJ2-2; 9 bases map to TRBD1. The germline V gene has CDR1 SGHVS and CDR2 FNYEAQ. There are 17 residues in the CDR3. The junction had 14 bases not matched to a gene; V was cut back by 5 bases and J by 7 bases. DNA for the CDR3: TGTGCCAGCAGCCTAGGGGACAGGGCCAGGGGGATCGGGGAGCTGTTTTTT. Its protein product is CASSLGDRARGIGELFF.

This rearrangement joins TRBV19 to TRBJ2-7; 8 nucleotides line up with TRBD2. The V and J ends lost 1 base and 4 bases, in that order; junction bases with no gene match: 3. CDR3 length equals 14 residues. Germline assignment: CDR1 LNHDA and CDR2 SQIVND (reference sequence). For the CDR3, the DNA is TGTGCCAGTAGTATAGCGGGAGGGGAATACGAGCAGTACTTC. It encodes CASSIAGGEYEQYF. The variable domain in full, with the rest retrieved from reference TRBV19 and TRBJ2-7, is DGGITQSPKYLFRKEGQNVTLSCEQNLNHDAMYWYRQDPGQGLRLIYYSQIVNDFQKGDIAEGYSVSREKKESFPLTVTSAQKNPTAFYLCASSIAGGEYEQYFGPGTRLTVT.

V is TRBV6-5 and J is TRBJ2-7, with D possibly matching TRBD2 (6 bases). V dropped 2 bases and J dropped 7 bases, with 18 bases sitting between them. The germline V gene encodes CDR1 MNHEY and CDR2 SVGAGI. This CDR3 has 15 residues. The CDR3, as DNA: TGTGCCAGCAGTTACATCTACACGGTCGGAGGGGAGCAGTACTTC. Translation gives CASSYIYTVGGEQYF.

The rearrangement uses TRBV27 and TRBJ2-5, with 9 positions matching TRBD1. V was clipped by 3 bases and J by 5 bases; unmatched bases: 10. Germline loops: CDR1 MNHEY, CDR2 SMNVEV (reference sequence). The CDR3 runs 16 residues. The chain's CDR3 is CASSLYRDRVRETQYF. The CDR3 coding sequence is TGTGCCAGCAGTTTGTACCGGGACAGGGTTCGGGAGACCCAGTACTTC.

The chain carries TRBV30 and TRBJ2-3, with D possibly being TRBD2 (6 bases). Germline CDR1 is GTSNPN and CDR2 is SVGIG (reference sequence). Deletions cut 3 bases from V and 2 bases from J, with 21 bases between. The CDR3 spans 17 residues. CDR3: CAWSIPLKDYATDTQYF. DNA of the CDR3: TGTGCCTGGAGCATCCCCTTGAAGGACTATGCCACAGATACGCAGTATTTT.

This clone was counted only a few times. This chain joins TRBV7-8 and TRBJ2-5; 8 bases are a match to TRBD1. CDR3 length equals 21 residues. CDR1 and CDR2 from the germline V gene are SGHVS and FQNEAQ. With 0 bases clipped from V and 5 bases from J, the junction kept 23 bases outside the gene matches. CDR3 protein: CASSLALSPPSGTGHGETQYF. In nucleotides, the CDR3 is TGTGCCAGCAGCTTAGCGCTTTCGCCTCCTTCCGGGACAGGACACGGGGAGACCCAGTACTTC.

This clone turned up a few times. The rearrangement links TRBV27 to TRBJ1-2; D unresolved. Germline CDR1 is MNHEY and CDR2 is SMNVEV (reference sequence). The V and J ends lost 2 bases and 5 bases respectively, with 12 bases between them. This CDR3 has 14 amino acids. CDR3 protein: CASSLVGGSYGYTF. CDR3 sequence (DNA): TGTGCCAGCAGTTTAGTTGGCGGCTCATATGGCTACACCTTC.